The source of this TCR beta chain is a study of T cell changes during pregnancy in multiple sclerosis. Method: immunoSEQ multiplex PCR; TCRdb's copy keeps in-frame clones and lacks some. The table records more than 90,000 clones, more than 85% of them present only once. Trimming took off 5 bases at V and 0 bases at J, with 14 bases between the two ends. The CDR3 sequence is 15 residues long. Germline V gives CDR1 SGDLS, CDR2 YYNGEE. The clonotype originates from a female donor with multiple sclerosis, enrolled in a pregnancy study. J is TRBJ1-1 and V is TRBV9; D is undetermined. This specimen consisted of peripheral blood, obtained in the second trimester of pregnancy. In DNA, the CDR3 is TGTGCCAGCAGTGTGGGAGGTACAATGAACACTGAAGCTTTCTTT. Residues: CASSVGGTMNTEAFF.